The entry below describes one TCR beta chain. The length of the CDR3 is 15 residues. J lost 4 bases, V lost 0 bases, and 4 bases had no gene match. Germline lookup yields CDR1 SGDLS and CDR2 YYNGEE. Assay: immunoSEQ multiplex PCR; the TCRdb copy retains only in-frame clones and omits some. The sample consists of roughly 330,000 clones, around 87% of them appearing once. The sample belongs to a study of blood T cell repertoires in COVID-19. The chain uses TRBV9 and TRBJ2-3; 8 bases map to TRBD1. What was sequenced was PBMCs or T cells enriched from blood (not recorded which). The receptor's source is a woman aged 25 to 39 who had recovered from COVID-19. The CDR3 spells CASSVGTGNADTQYF. CDR3 bases: TGTGCCAGCAGCGTAGGGACAGGGAATGCAGATACGCAGTATTTT.